These 16 T cell receptor beta chains were all obtained from the same sample, sequenced in a study of T-cell reconstitution after alpha-beta-depleted transplantation in children. A TCRbeta library incorporating unique molecular identifiers was prepared. TCRdb recomputed calls from the PCR reads with MiXCR, one row per CDR3 protein. Among 80,000 to 95,000 distinct CDR3 sequences listed, more than 7% were seen once. The sequences come from PBMCs from the stem cell graft donor, collected from the stem cell graft. These receptor sequences come from a human donor who donated a stem cell graft to a child with congenital amegakaryocytic thrombocytopenia.

The chain has TRBV9 and TRBJ2-3, with D unclear. The germline V gene encodes CDR1 SGDLS and CDR2 YYNGEE. The V and J ends lost 0 bases and 2 bases respectively, with 7 bases between them. The CDR3 consists of 14 residues. As DNA, the CDR3 is TGTGCCAGCAGCGTAGGAGGTTACACAGATACGCAGTATTTT. Amino acids: CASSVGGYTDTQYF.

This clonotype is judged medium-sized. The rearrangement links TRBV5-1 to TRBJ2-5, with 7 bases fitting TRBD2. The CDR3 totals 14 residues. From germline, CDR1 is SGHRS and CDR2 YFSETQ. V was clipped by 0 bases and J by 3 bases; unmatched bases: 2. CDR3 in amino acids: CASSLAREEETQYF. Here the CDR3 DNA reads TGCGCCAGCAGCTTGGCCCGGGAGGAAGAGACCCAGTACTTC.

In this sample, this clonotype turned up many times. V and J are TRBV5-6 and TRBJ2-5; TRBD1 matches 8 bases. Germline-derived CDR1 and CDR2 are SGHDT and YYEEEE. The CDR3 contains 16 residues. V trimming: 4 bases; J trimming: 2 bases; junction bases outside the gene matches: 10. DNA for the CDR3: TGTGCCAGCAGCGGAAGACAGGGGCTTCGTCAAGAGACCCAGTACTTC. Encoded protein: CASSGRQGLRQETQYF.

The table lists this clonotype with a few counts. The rearrangement links TRBV7-9 to TRBJ2-1; D assignment may be TRBD1 or TRBD2 (5 bases each). The germline gives CDR1 SEHNR, CDR2 FQNEAQ (reference sequence). The CDR3 runs to 15 residues. The V end lost 2 bases, the J end lost 5 bases, and 13 bases lay between the germline ends. In DNA, the CDR3 is TGTGCCAGCAGCTTATATGGGCAGGGAGACAATGAGCAGTTCTTC. Amino acid sequence: CASSLYGQGDNEQFF.

The sample holds many counts of this clonotype. This rearrangement joins TRBV20-1 to TRBJ2-1; D is unclear. V shed 0 bases and J shed 2 bases, with 11 bases lying between them. Germline V gene data show CDR1 as DFQATT and CDR2 as SNEGSKA (reference sequence). This CDR3 region has 15 residues. CDR3 residues: CSARDDPLPYNEQFF. CDR3 nucleotides: TGCAGTGCTAGAGATGATCCCCTCCCCTACAATGAGCAGTTCTTC.

The sample holds a few counts of this clonotype. A read error may produce the germline difference seen at one junction end. This chain joins TRBV3-1 and TRBJ2-7; 14 positions agree with TRBD2. CDR3 size: 19 residues. CDR1 and CDR2 (germline): LGHDT, YNNKEL (reference sequence). CDR3 sequence reads: CACSRGTSGSAQVRGEQYF. The CDR3 nucleotides read TGTGCCTGCAGCCGAGGGACTAGCGGGAGCGCCCAAGTTCGAGGAGAGCAGTACTTC.

This clonotype was detected many times. V and J are TRBV20-1 and TRBJ1-2, with D tentatively TRBD1 (6 bases). The V and J ends lost 3 bases and 3 bases respectively, with 14 bases between them. CDR3 length: 14 amino acids. Germline V CDR1 and CDR2: DFQATT, SNEGSKA (reference sequence). CDR3 in DNA: TGCAGTGCTAGTCTGTACAGGGAAGACTATGGCTACACCTTC. Translating gives CSASLYREDYGYTF.

The chain joins TRBV30 to TRBJ2-2; D possibly corresponds to TRBD2 (7 bases). Germline V gene data show CDR1 as GTSNPN and CDR2 as SVGIG (reference sequence). Trimming left V 5 bases short and J 7 bases short, with 20 bases between. This CDR3 is 15 amino acids long. The CDR3 sequence is CAWEKGGGAVGELFF. The CDR3 nucleotides read TGTGCCTGGGAAAAAGGGGGGGGGGCCGTCGGGGAGCTGTTTTTT.

This clonotype was detected ten times or more. The chain recombines TRBV5-1 with TRBJ2-3; D may correspond to TRBD1 or TRBD2 (5 bases each). Trimming stripped 0 bases from V and 4 bases from J, with 9 bases between. CDR3 size: 14 residues. Germline V gene sequence: CDR1 SGHRS, CDR2 YFSETQ. In DNA form, the CDR3 reads TGCGCCAGCAGCTTGGCCGTGGGGGCAGATACGCAGTATTTT. Translated: CASSLAVGADTQYF.

This clonotype has ten or more counts. The chain uses TRBV12-3 or TRBV12-4 and TRBJ2-2; TRBD1 might be the D (5 bases). Trimming stripped 3 bases from V and 6 bases from J, with 11 bases between. The CDR3 loop spans 14 amino acids. In DNA, the CDR3 is TGTGCCAGCAGTTTCGGCCAGGGTTCCGGGGAGCTGTTTTTT. It is translated as CASSFGQGSGELFF.

To note about this clonotype: Being one base from a much bigger clone, this may be a read error. This chain joins TRBV7-2 and TRBJ2-1, with TRBD2 identical over 12 bases. Losses at the gene ends were 0 bases for V and 4 bases for J; bases not matched to a gene: 4. The CDR3 totals 17 residues. Germline V gene sequence: CDR1 SGHTA, CDR2 FQGNSA. The CDR3 here is CASSLATSGSQYNEQFF. The CDR3 DNA is TGTGCCAGCAGCTTAGCGACTAGCGGGAGTCAGTACAATGAGCAGTTCTTC.

Many counts were recorded for this clonotype. The junction departs from the called germline gene at one end, perhaps through a read error. The J gene is TRBJ2-1, the V gene TRBV7-9; 7 positions agree with TRBD2. This CDR3 has 15 amino acids. Germline-derived CDR1 and CDR2 are SEHNR and FQNEAQ (reference sequence). The CDR3 bases are TGTGCCAGCGGCTTTATTTGGGGGGGCTACAATGAGCAGTTCTTC. It translates to CASGFIWGGYNEQFF.

This clonotype has a count of ten or more. The V and J genes are TRBV28 and TRBJ2-5, with D possibly being TRBD1 or TRBD2 (5 bases each). CDR3 size: 15 residues. V shed 5 bases and J shed 4 bases, with 17 bases lying between them. CDR1 and CDR2 (germline): MDHEN, SYDVKM. The CDR3 nucleotides read TGTGCCAGCAGTATCATACTCGGGGCCGGAGAGACCCAGTACTTC. Translation: CASSIILGAGETQYF.

This clonotype occurred many times. The chain uses TRBV6-2 or TRBV6-3 and TRBJ1-1; D gene uncertain. The V gene lost 0 bases and the J gene lost 7 bases, with 9 bases spanning the gap. This CDR3 region has 13 residues. Per germline, CDR1 MNHEY and CDR2 SVGEGT. CDR3 in DNA: TGTGCCAGCAGTTACTCGATGGAGGATGAAGCTTTCTTT. Translating it yields CASSYSMEDEAFF.

This clonotype was seen ten or more times. The V call is TRBV27, the J call TRBJ2-7; D is unclear. With 0 bases removed from V and 3 bases from J, the gap between germline ends came to 9 bases. The CDR3 is 14 amino acids. Germline V lookup: CDR1 MNHEY, CDR2 SMNVEV (reference sequence). CDR3 protein: CASSLSGSFYEQYF. The CDR3, as DNA: TGTGCCAGCAGTTTATCGGGGTCTTTCTACGAGCAGTACTTC.

This clonotype was seen many times. The chain links TRBV5-1 to TRBJ2-1, with 7 positions matching TRBD2. V lost 4 bases, J lost 2 bases, and 9 bases stayed unmatched. The CDR3 has 16 amino acids. Germline values: CDR1 SGHRS, CDR2 YFSETQ. The CDR3 coding sequence is TGCGCCAGCAGCCGAGAACCGGCGGGGGCCTACAATGAGCAGTTCTTC. It translates to CASSREPAGAYNEQFF.